This T cell receptor (beta chain) was identified during a study of blood T cell repertoires in COVID-19. Study at large: Sites in the United States, Italy and Spain provided acute and convalescent COVID-19 samples. The analysed material was cDNA or gDNA that came from T cells, B-cell-depleted T cells, or PBMCs.

The V segment lost 5 bases and the J segment 3 bases; nucleotides outside the gene matches: 8. The length of the CDR3 is 15 residues. Germline V gives CDR1 MDHEN, CDR2 SYDVKM. Original processing methods: Reference gene primer amplification yielded estimated nucleated cell counts. Measured with immunoSEQ multiplex PCR; TCRdb has only the in-frame clones, and not every one. From that table come the V and J calls and clone size; the DNA was used to work out D and trimming. The sample contains about 14,000 clones, roughly 87% of which appear only once. Input material: peripheral blood. The chain uses TRBV28 and TRBJ1-2; 8 nucleotides line up with TRBD1. The receptor was isolated from a human donor in a cohort sampled during active COVID-19. CDR3 nucleotide sequence: TGTGCCAGCAGTCCAAAGACAGGGGTTGACTATGGCTACACCTTC. Translation gives CASSPKTGVDYGYTF.